Listed below are T cell receptor beta chains from one sample, sequenced in a study of T cell responses to AZD1222 COVID-19 vaccine. Sequencing was performed with immunoSEQ multiplex PCR; in TCRdb, only in-frame clones are kept and a portion is missing. The top ten clones hold 4% to 5.5% of a sample with over 150,000 clones, under 95% of them seen once. Sequencing used peripheral blood, obtained on day 0 of MenACWY control vaccination. The receptor set was obtained from an adult in good health. The CDR3 runs from the conserved cysteine through the conserved F or W. The D gene is left open where the match is weak. For some rows the clone size is stated as once, few or many, or as a class when expanded; others skip it.

TRBV12-3/TRBV12-4	TRBJ2-3	TRBD2	once	TGTGCCAGCAGGCTAGCGGGAAGTGATACGCAGTATTTT	CASRLAGSDTQYF
TRBV12-5	TRBJ2-3	-	-	TGTGCTAGTGGTTTGGGCGGAGGCACAGATACGCAGTATTTT	CASGLGGGTDTQYF
TRBV5-4	TRBJ1-2	-	-	TGTGCCAGCAGCCCCCTGTCGGGGTACTCCTATGGCTACACCTTC	CASSPLSGYSYGYTF
TRBV9	TRBJ1-4	-	-	TGTGCCAGCAGCGGCGGGGGGCGCGCTGCTAATGAAAAACTGTTTTTT	CASSGGGRAANEKLFF
TRBV4-1	TRBJ2-1	TRBD2	-	TGCGCCAGCAGCCTCCAGTTAGGGACTAGCGGGAGGAGCTCCTACAATGAGCAGTTCTTC	CASSLQLGTSGRSSYNEQFF
TRBV5-4	TRBJ2-7	TRBD1	-	TGTGCCAGCAGCTCGATTGCCGGGACAGGGTTTCACGAGCAGTACTTC	CASSSIAGTGFHEQYF
TRBV6-5	TRBJ2-7	TRBD2	-	TGTGCCAGCAGTTACTCCCTAGCGGGCTCCTTCTACGAGCAGTACTTC	CASSYSLAGSFYEQYF
TRBV11-2	TRBJ1-5	-	-	TGTGCCAGCAGCTTTGACTTGGCAGGGAATCAGCCCCAGCATTTT	CASSFDLAGNQPQHF
TRBV5-1	TRBJ2-3	TRBD2	-	TGCGCCAGCAGCCGCTTGGGACTAGCGGGAGGGGCAGATACGCAGTATTTT	CASSRLGLAGGADTQYF
TRBV5-6	TRBJ2-6	-	-	TGTGCCAGCAGCTTAGAGGTACGGGGCTCTGGGGCCAACGTCCTGACTTTC	CASSLEVRGSGANVLTF
TRBV7-8	TRBJ2-1	-	-	TGTGCCAGCAGCTTAGAGCGACAGGCCCTCTACAATGAGCAGTTCTTC	CASSLERQALYNEQFF
TRBV15	TRBJ2-2	TRBD2	-	TGTGCCACCAGCAGAGGCGGGAGTACCGGGGAGCTGTTTTTT	CATSRGGSTGELFF
TRBV3-1/TRBV3-2	TRBJ2-7	TRBD1	once	TGTGCCAGCAGCCAAACCGCGACAGGGGCCCACGAGCAGTACTTC	CASSQTATGAHEQYF
TRBV30	TRBJ2-7	-	-	TGTGCCTGGGCGTTGATCAACGAGCAGTACTTC	CAWALINEQYF
TRBV19	TRBJ2-1	TRBD1	-	TGTGCCAGTAGTTCTTGGACAGGGGGCTACAATGAGCAGTTCTTC	CASSSWTGGYNEQFF
TRBV15	TRBJ2-3	-	-	TGTGCCACCAGCCCACAAGGGACCACAGATACGCAGTATTTT	CATSPQGTTDTQYF
TRBV28	TRBJ2-7	-	-	TGTGCCAGCAGTCTACAGGGTCTTCCCTACGAGCAGTACTTC	CASSLQGLPYEQYF
TRBV14	TRBJ1-2	TRBD1	-	TGTGCCAGCAGCCAAGAGGCCAAGGGGGCTGGCTACACCTTC	CASSQEAKGAGYTF
TRBV18	TRBJ1-5	TRBD1	-	TGTGCCAGCTCAACCGACAGGGCGTATAGCAATCAGCCCCAGCATTTT	CASSTDRAYSNQPQHF
TRBV30	TRBJ1-2	-	-	TGTGCCTGGAGTGTACAGATTCCGGCGGGCTATGGCTACACCTTC	CAWSVQIPAGYGYTF
TRBV2	TRBJ1-1	-	-	TGTGCCAGCCGCAACGCAGGGTGGGCTTTCTTT	CASRNAGWAFF